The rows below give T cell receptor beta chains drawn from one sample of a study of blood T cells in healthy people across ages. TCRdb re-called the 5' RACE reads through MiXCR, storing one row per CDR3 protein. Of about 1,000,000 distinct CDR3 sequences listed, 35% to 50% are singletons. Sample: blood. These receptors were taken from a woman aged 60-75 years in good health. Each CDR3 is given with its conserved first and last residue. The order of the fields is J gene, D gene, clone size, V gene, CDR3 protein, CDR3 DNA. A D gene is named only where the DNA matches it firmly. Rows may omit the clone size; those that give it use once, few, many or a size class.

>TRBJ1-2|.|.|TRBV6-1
CATRAGYTYGYTF
TGTGCCACCCGGGCGGGGTACACCTATGGCTACACCTTC
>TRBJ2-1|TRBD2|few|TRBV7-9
CASSLRGEGNEQFF
TGTGCCAGCAGCTTACGGGGGGAGGGCAATGAGCAGTTCTTC
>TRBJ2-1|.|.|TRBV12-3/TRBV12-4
CASRERELVVNEQFF
TGTGCCAGCAGGGAGAGGGAACTAGTCGTCAATGAGCAGTTCTTC
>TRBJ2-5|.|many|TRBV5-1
CASSPASGLRETQYF
TGCGCCAGCAGCCCAGCCTCGGGACTGAGGGAGACCCAGTACTTC
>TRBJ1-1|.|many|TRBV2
CASRSGPLDTEAFF
TGTGCCAGCAGATCGGGACCCCTCGACACTGAAGCTTTCTTT
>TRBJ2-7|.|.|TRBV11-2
CASSLPHEQYF
TGTGCCAGCAGCCTCCCCCACGAGCAGTACTTC
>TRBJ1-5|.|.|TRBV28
CASSWLGYNQPQHF
TGTGCCAGCAGTTGGTTAGGGTACAATCAGCCCCAGCATTTT
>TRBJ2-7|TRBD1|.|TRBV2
CASTTTGVSNEQYF
TGTGCCAGCACCACGACAGGGGTCAGCAATGAGCAGTACTTC
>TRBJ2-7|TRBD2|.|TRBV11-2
CASSLAGESYEQYF
TGTGCCAGCAGCCTAGCGGGAGAGTCCTACGAGCAGTACTTC
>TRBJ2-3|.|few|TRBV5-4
CASSALQGTDTQYF
TGTGCCAGCAGCGCACTACAGGGCACAGATACGCAGTATTTT
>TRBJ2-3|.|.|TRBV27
CASIFPSDSPTDTQYF
TGTGCCAGCATTTTCCCTAGCGATTCTCCCACAGATACGCAGTATTTT
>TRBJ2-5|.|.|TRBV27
CASSKMRTRETQYF
TGTGCCAGCAGTAAGATGCGGACGAGAGAGACCCAGTACTTC
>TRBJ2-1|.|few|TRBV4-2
CASSPTSIHEQFF
TGTGCCAGCAGCCCTACTAGTATCCATGAGCAGTTCTTC
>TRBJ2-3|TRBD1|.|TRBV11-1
CASSAIDRAPDTQYF
TGTGCCAGCAGCGCTATTGACAGGGCTCCAGATACGCAGTATTTT
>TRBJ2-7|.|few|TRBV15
CATTSFRGTYEQYF
TGTGCCACCACCTCCTTCCGGGGCACCTACGAGCAGTACTTC
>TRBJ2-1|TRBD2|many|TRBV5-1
CASSRSGSSYNEQFF
TGTGCCAGCAGCCGTAGCGGGAGCTCCTACAATGAGCAGTTCTTC
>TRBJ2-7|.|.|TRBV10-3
CAISEEGDSSYKQYF
TGTGCCATCAGTGAAGAGGGCGACAGCTCCTACAAGCAGTACTTC
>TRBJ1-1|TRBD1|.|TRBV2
CASIDRGLNTEAFF
TGTGCCAGCATCGACAGGGGACTGAACACTGAAGCTTTCTTT
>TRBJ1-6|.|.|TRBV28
CASSLQGWASPLHF
TGTGCCAGCAGTCTACAGGGTTGGGCTTCACCCCTCCACTTT
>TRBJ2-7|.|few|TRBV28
CASSLEGLQGNYEQYF
TGTGCCAGCAGTTTAGAGGGGCTCCAGGGGAACTACGAGCAGTACTTC
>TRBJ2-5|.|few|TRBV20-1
CSAQDRKDAQETQYF
TGCAGTGCTCAAGACAGGAAGGACGCCCAAGAGACCCAGTACTTC
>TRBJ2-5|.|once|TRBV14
CASSHGRAIQETQYF
TGTGCCAGCAGCCACGGCCGGGCGATACAAGAGACCCAGTACTTC
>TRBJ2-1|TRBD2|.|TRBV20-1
CSAREASGAYNEQFF
TGCAGTGCTAGAGAGGCTAGCGGAGCCTACAATGAGCAGTTCTTC
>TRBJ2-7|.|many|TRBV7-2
CASSPPPSAPYEQYF
TGTGCCAGCAGCCCCCCCCCAAGCGCACCCTACGAGCAGTACTTC
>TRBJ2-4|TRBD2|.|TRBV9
CASSSGLDWAKNIQYF
TGTGCCAGCAGCTCTGGACTAGACTGGGCCAAAAACATTCAGTACTTC
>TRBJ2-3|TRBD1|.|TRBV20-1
CSASDGQGTDTQYF
TGCAGTGCTAGTGACGGACAGGGAACAGATACGCAGTATTTT
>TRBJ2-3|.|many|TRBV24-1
CATSGESTDTQYF
TGTGCCACCAGCGGAGAAAGCACAGATACGCAGTATTTT
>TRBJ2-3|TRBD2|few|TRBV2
CANSRLAEGTDTQYF
TGTGCCAACAGCCGACTAGCGGAGGGGACAGATACGCAGTATTTT
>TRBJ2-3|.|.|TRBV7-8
CASSPQAEPTDTQYF
TGTGCCAGCAGCCCCCAGGCCGAACCCACAGATACGCAGTATTTT
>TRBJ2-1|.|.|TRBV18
CASSLQGSRDNEQFF
TGTGCCAGCTCACTACAGGGAAGTCGTGACAATGAGCAGTTCTTC
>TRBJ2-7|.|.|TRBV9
CASSVSEENEQYF
TGTGCCAGCAGCGTATCTGAGGAGAATGAGCAGTACTTC
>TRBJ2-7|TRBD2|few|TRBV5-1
CASSLVTSGNYEQYF
TGCGCCAGCAGCTTGGTTACTAGCGGGAATTACGAGCAGTACTTC
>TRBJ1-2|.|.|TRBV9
CASSVGGLSTYGYTF
TGTGCCAGCAGCGTTGGGGGCCTCTCCACGTATGGCTACACCTTC
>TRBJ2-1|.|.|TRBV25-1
CATRGTSTPFF
TGTGCCACCCGAGGGACCAGTACGCCGTTCTTC
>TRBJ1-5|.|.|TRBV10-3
CAISATTGTGQPQHF
TGTGCCATCAGTGCAACGACAGGCACTGGTCAGCCCCAGCATTTT
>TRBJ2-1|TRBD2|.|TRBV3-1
CASSRTHLTSGTYNEQFF
TGTGCCAGCAGCCGGACTCACCTCACTAGCGGTACCTACAATGAGCAGTTCTTC
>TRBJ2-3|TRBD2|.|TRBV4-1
CASSQDPASGSADTQYF
TGCGCCAGCAGCCAAGATCCCGCTAGCGGGAGTGCAGATACGCAGTATTTT
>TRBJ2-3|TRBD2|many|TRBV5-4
CASSFQADSSGDTQYF
TGTGCCAGCAGCTTCCAGGCCGATTCTAGCGGGGATACGCAGTATTTT
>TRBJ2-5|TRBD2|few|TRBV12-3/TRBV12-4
CASSSPGLAAETQYF
TGTGCCAGCAGTTCACCGGGACTAGCGGCGGAGACCCAGTACTTC
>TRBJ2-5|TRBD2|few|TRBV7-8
CASSTPGLGQETQYF
TGTGCCAGCAGCACGCCGGGACTAGGCCAAGAGACCCAGTACTTC
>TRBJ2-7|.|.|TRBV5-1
CASSLGWGTEYEQYF
TGCGCCAGCAGCTTGGGGTGGGGTACTGAGTACGAGCAGTACTTC
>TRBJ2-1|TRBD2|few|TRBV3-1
CASSQVSPSGRYRNEQFF
TGTGCCAGCAGCCAAGTATCCCCTTCCGGGAGGTATCGGAATGAGCAGTTCTTC
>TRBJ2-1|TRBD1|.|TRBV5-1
CASSNGDRGYNEQFF
TGCGCCAGCAGCAATGGGGACAGGGGCTACAATGAGCAGTTCTTC
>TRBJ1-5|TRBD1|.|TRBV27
CASSLGTGGQPQHF
TGTGCCAGCAGTTTAGGGACAGGGGGTCAGCCCCAGCATTTT
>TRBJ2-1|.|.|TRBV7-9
CASSYPVGTPGYDEQFF
TGTGCCAGCAGTTACCCTGTGGGGACCCCCGGCTACGATGAGCAGTTCTTC
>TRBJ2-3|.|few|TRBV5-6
CASRISGGGTDTQYF
TGTGCCAGCCGGATAAGCGGAGGGGGCACAGATACGCAGTATTTT
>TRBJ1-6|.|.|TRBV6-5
CASRRTDLSLTPLHF
TGTGCCAGCAGGAGGACAGATCTTAGTTTGACACCCCTCCACTTT
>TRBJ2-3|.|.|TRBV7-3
CASRQGTSGDTQYF
TGTGCCAGCAGACAAGGCACGAGTGGGGATACGCAGTATTTT
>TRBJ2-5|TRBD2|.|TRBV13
CASSRLAGGSMQETQYF
TGTGCCAGCAGCAGACTAGCGGGAGGGTCTATGCAAGAGACCCAGTACTTC
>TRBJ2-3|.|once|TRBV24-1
CATGGVTDTQYF
TGTGCCACCGGAGGGGTAACAGATACGCAGTATTTT
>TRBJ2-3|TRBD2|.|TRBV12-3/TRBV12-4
CASSSASGRGFSTDTQYF
TGTGCCAGCAGTTCGGCTAGCGGGAGAGGATTTAGCACAGATACGCAGTATTTT
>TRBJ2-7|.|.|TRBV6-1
CASMTIWGEQYF
TGTGCCAGCATGACTATATGGGGCGAGCAGTACTTC
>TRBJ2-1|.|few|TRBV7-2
CASSLVTPGSGEQFF
TGTGCCAGCAGCTTAGTTACCCCGGGAAGCGGTGAGCAGTTCTTC
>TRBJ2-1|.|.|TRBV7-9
CASSLAGPLAGPYNEQFF
TGTGCCAGCAGCTTAGCCGGACCCCTTGCAGGACCCTACAATGAGCAGTTCTTC